This TCR beta chain appears in the sequencing data of a study of shared clonotypes between healthy human individuals. In the study overall: The study drew on two women and a few men aged 18 to 49 as donors.

Turning to this clone: Its matching antigen is unknown.

Trimming cost V 5 bases and J 1 base, with 11 bases left between them. The CDR3 length is 14 residues. The V gene's germline CDR1 is KGHSH and CDR2 LQKENI. Assay runs were performed at deep level. Authors' data handling: ImmunoSEQ output lacked quality scores and full-length reads, limiting matched filtering. Sequencing used immunoSEQ multiplex PCR; TCRdb keeps in-frame clones, though not all of them. That table gives V, J and clone size, and the DNA gave D and trimming. The sample lists approximately 2.5 million clones; roughly 93% were seen once. Study-wide findings and caveats: The rarefaction results pointed to incomplete sorted-subset sequencing despite large depth.

The sequencing input was naive CD4+ T cells from PBMCs. Subset reported: CD45RA+ positively selected. This receptor was taken from a man aged 18 to 29 in good health. Some clones in this sample may be carry-over from other donors' samples. V usage is TRBV18 and J usage is TRBJ1-1, with D possibly matching TRBD1 (5 bases). CDR3 region: CASSDFTGNTEAFF. DNA of the CDR3: TGTGCCAGCTCAGACTTTACAGGGAACACTGAAGCTTTCTTT.